Each of the 28 T cell receptor beta chains below was sequenced from the same sample in a study of blood T cell repertoires in COVID-19. The data were produced by immunoSEQ multiplex PCR, yet TCRdb's version contains in-frame clones alone and is incomplete. The sample records 150,000 or so clones, approximately 90% being singletons. The specimen was PBMCs or T cells enriched from blood (not recorded which). The receptors stem from a middle-aged man who had recovered from COVID-19.

This clone has only a few counts. The genes are TRBV4-3 and TRBJ1-4; possibly TRBD1 for D (5 bases). Germline V gene lookup returns CDR1 LGHNA and CDR2 YSLEER. CDR3 length equals 13 residues. Deletions cut 3 bases from V and 12 bases from J, with 14 bases between. This chain's CDR3 is CASSQGAGRELFF. CDR3 nucleotides: TGCGCCAGCAGCCAGGGCGCAGGGAGGGAACTGTTTTTT.

The V and J genes are TRBV7-9 and TRBJ1-1, with TRBD1 identical over 7 bases. V dropped 1 base and J dropped 5; count of bases not matched to a gene: 7. This CDR3 has 15 amino acids. CDR1 and CDR2 (germline): SEHNR, FQNEAQ (reference sequence). As DNA, the CDR3 is TGTGCCAGCAGCTTAGTTTTTGTCAGGGGGACTGAAGCTTTCTTT. Translation: CASSLVFVRGTEAFF. The full variable domain, its missing parts supplied by reference TRBV7-9 and TRBJ1-1, is DTGVSQNPRHKITKRGQNVTFRCDPISEHNRLYWYRQTLGQGPEFLTYFQNEAQLEKSRLLSDRFSAERPKGSFSTLEIQRTEQGDSAMYLCASSLVFVRGTEAFFGQGTRLTVV.

The V gene is TRBV7-2, the J gene TRBJ2-7; 10 nucleotides agree with TRBD2. CDR3 length: 14 residues. V gave up 5 bases and J gave up 4 bases; unmatched junction bases: 5. CDR1 and CDR2 (germline): SGHTA, FQGNSA. CDR3 nucleotides: TGTGCCAGCAGCCCAGCGGGGGGGCGATACGAGCAGTACTTC. It specifies CASSPAGGRYEQYF.

The rearrangement links TRBV27 to TRBJ1-4; D is ambiguous. Between the trimmed V and J ends, which lost 3 bases and 4 bases, there was a span of 9 bases. CDR1 MNHEY and CDR2 SMNVEV come from the germline V gene (reference sequence). The CDR3 sequence is 14 residues long. CDR3 nucleotides: TGTGCCAGCAGTTTTTTAGGAGATAATGAAAAACTGTTTTTT. Protein sequence: CASSFLGDNEKLFF.

The rearrangement links TRBV14 to TRBJ1-4; D ambiguous. The V end was cut by 3 bases, the J end by 4 bases, with 9 bases between. This CDR3 region has 14 residues. The germline V gene encodes CDR1 SGHDN and CDR2 FVKESK. CDR3 amino acids: CASSHPASNEKLFF. The DNA for the CDR3 is TGTGCCAGCAGCCATCCAGCGAGTAATGAAAAACTGTTTTTT.

The chain combines TRBV7-6 with TRBJ2-5; the D gene is possibly TRBD1 (5 bases). The CDR3 totals 14 residues. The germline CDR1 and CDR2 sequences are SGHVS and FNYEAQ. Trimming left V 1 base short and J 6 bases short, with 12 bases between. CDR3: CASSLGVGLKTQYF. The CDR3 DNA follows: TGTGCCAGCAGCTTAGGAGTGGGGCTAAAGACCCAGTACTTC. The full variable domain, its missing parts supplied by reference TRBV7-6 and TRBJ2-5, is GAGVSQSPRYKVTKRGQDVALRCDPISGHVSLYWYRQALGQGPEFLTYFNYEAQQDKSGLPNDRFSAERPEGSISTLTIQRTEQRDSAMYRCASSLGVGLKTQYFGPGTRLLVL.

V usage is TRBV14 and J usage is TRBJ1-6; TRBD1 matches 7 bases. This CDR3 has 15 residues. The germline V gene has CDR1 SGHDN and CDR2 FVKESK. Trimming removed 0 bases from V and 10 bases from J; junction bases left unmatched: 6. CDR3 sequence: CASSQETGLISPLHF. The CDR3 region has the DNA TGTGCCAGCAGCCAAGAGACAGGGTTGATATCACCCCTCCACTTT.

This clone was seen just once. Here the CDR3 reads CASSRPGFPAFF. Here the CDR3 DNA reads TGTGCCAGCAGCCGCCCCGGGTTCCCAGCTTTCTTT. V usage is TRBV11-2 and J usage is TRBJ1-1; no firm D call. The CDR3 sequence is 12 residues long. Trimming stripped 5 bases from V and 10 bases from J, with 14 bases between. The germline CDR1 and CDR2 sequences are SGHAT and FQNNGV.

In this sample, this clone turned up once. J is TRBJ1-2 and V is TRBV19, with D tentatively TRBD1 (5 bases). This CDR3 comprises 17 residues. V was shortened by 3 bases and J by 0 bases, with 17 bases between the two germline ends. Germline V CDR1 and CDR2: LNHDA, SQIVND (reference sequence). The CDR3 protein is CASSIDNRMVSNYGYTF. The CDR3 DNA reads TGTGCCAGTAGTATTGATAACAGGATGGTTTCTAACTATGGCTACACCTTC.

The CDR3 bases are TGTGCCAGCAGCCCGAAGCGGTTCCACACCTACAATGAGCAGTTCTTC. Protein product: CASSPKRFHTYNEQFF. This chain links TRBV7-3 with TRBJ2-1; D might be TRBD2 (5 bases). V was shortened by 5 bases and J by 2 bases, with 16 bases between the two germline ends. CDR3 size: 16 residues. Per germline, CDR1 SGHTA and CDR2 FQGTGA.

This clone came up a few times. The chain links TRBV18 to TRBJ2-2, with 7 bases fitting TRBD2. CDR3 size: 15 residues. Germline lookup yields CDR1 KGHSH and CDR2 LQKENI. Trimming at V came to 6 bases and at J to 4 bases, leaving 8 bases not matched to a gene. CDR3 in DNA: TGTGCCAGCTCGCCGCCAGGGAGGGGCACCGGGGAGCTGTTTTTT. Protein product: CASSPPGRGTGELFF.

The gene calls are TRBV28 and TRBJ1-6; tentative D call: TRBD1 (6 bases). The germline V and J ends were trimmed by 6 bases and 7 bases, with 13 bases remaining between them. Per the germline V gene, CDR1 is MDHEN and CDR2 is SYDVKM. This CDR3 is built from 14 residues. The CDR3 coding sequence is TGTGCCAGCAGACTTACAGGGTGGAATTCACCCCTCCACTTT. This encodes CASRLTGWNSPLHF.

The chain recombines TRBV6-5 with TRBJ1-5; 8 positions match TRBD1. The V and J ends lost 6 bases and 6 bases, in that order; junction bases with no gene match: 7. This CDR3 has 14 residues. CDR1 and CDR2 (germline): MNHEY, SVGAGI. The DNA of the CDR3 is TGTGCCAGCAGGCGGACAGGGTCGGGTCAGCCCCAGCATTTT. This sequence encodes CASRRTGSGQPQHF.

The chain is built from TRBV19 and TRBJ1-1; D perhaps matches TRBD1 (6 bases). This CDR3 has 14 amino acids. V dropped 1 base and J dropped 3 bases, with 9 bases sitting between them. Germline V gene lookup returns CDR1 LNHDA and CDR2 SQIVND (reference sequence). DNA for the CDR3: TGTGCCAGTAGTATAGTCCCAGGGGACACTGAAGCTTTCTTT. It translates to CASSIVPGDTEAFF.

The CDR3 protein is CATREGLAGGLSEQFF. CDR3 coding DNA: TGTGCCACCAGGGAGGGGCTAGCGGGGGGATTGAGTGAGCAGTTCTTC. The chain uses TRBV15 and TRBJ2-1, with 11 bases identical to TRBD2. Germline V gene lookup returns CDR1 LNHNV and CDR2 YYDKDF (reference sequence). There are 16 residues in the CDR3. Germline trimming cut 6 bases from V and 9 bases from J; bases unmatched to any gene: 13. Combining the CDR3 with reference TRBV15 and TRBJ2-1 gives the whole variable domain DAMVIQNPRYQVTQFGKPVTLSCSQTLNHNVMYWYQQKSSQAPKLLFHYYDKDFNNEADTPDNFQSRRPNTSFCFLDIRSPGLGDTAMYLCATREGLAGGLSEQFFGPGTRLTVL.

The genes are TRBV5-1 and TRBJ2-3; D not resolved. This CDR3 region has 12 residues. Per the germline V gene, CDR1 is SGHRS and CDR2 is YFSETQ. Trimming cost V 0 bases and J 5 bases, with 4 bases left between them. The CDR3 loop reads CASSLDLDTQYF. DNA of the CDR3: TGCGCCAGCAGCTTGGACTTAGATACGCAGTATTTT. Full variable domain (missing parts from reference TRBV5-1 and TRBJ2-3): KAGVTQTPRYLIKTRGQQVTLSCSPISGHRSVSWYQQTPGQGLQFLFEYFSETQRNKGNFPGRFSGRQFSNSRSEMNVSTLELGDSALYLCASSLDLDTQYFGPGTRLTVL.

This chain joins TRBV11-3 and TRBJ2-2; D gene uncertain. Between the trimmed V and J ends, which lost 3 bases and 4 bases, there was a span of 6 bases. This CDR3 is 13 amino acids long. Germline CDR1 SGHNT, CDR2 YENEEA. The CDR3, as DNA: TGTGCCAGCAGCTTCTTTCCCACCGGGGAGCTGTTTTTT. It encodes CASSFFPTGELFF.

This clone was seen only once. The V call is TRBV7-2, the J call TRBJ2-5; D gene unclear. This CDR3 has 13 amino acids. The germline gives CDR1 SGHTA, CDR2 FQGNSA. V was shortened by 0 bases and J by 4 bases, with 6 bases between the two germline ends. The CDR3 bases are TGTGCCAGCAGCTTAGCCTTGGCAGAGACCCAGTACTTC. It is translated as CASSLALAETQYF.

This clone was seen a few times. This chain connects TRBV7-2 to TRBJ1-2; D may be TRBD1 (5 bases). Trimming stripped 5 bases from V and 5 bases from J, with 15 bases between. Germline CDR1 and CDR2: SGHTA and FQGNSA. The CDR3 consists of 14 residues. In DNA form, the CDR3 reads TGTGCCAGCAGCCCTTTGCGAAGGGGATATGGCTACACCTTC. Protein product: CASSPLRRGYGYTF.

The gene calls are TRBV7-9 and TRBJ2-6; TRBD1 matches at 8 bases. Germline V CDR1 and CDR2: SEHNR, FQNEAQ (reference sequence). The CDR3 sequence is 18 residues long. Losses at the gene ends were 3 bases for V and 0 bases for J; bases not matched to a gene: 7. The CDR3 protein is CASSLRRQGSSGANVLTF. In DNA, the CDR3 is TGTGCCAGCAGCTTGCGGAGACAGGGGTCCTCTGGGGCCAACGTCCTGACTTTC.

The chain employs TRBV11-2 and TRBJ2-3; 7 bases map to TRBD2. This CDR3 is built from 16 residues. The germline V gene has CDR1 SGHAT and CDR2 FQNNGV. Trimming took 6 bases from V and 6 from J; bases not matched to a gene: 15. CDR3 bases: TGTGCCAGCAGGAGCGAGGGAGGGACGGGGAAGGATACGCAGTATTTT. Translation: CASRSEGGTGKDTQYF.

This chain connects TRBV12-3 or TRBV12-4 to TRBJ2-5; D remains ambiguous. V was shortened by 7 bases and J by 1 base, with 10 bases between the two germline ends. The CDR3 has 13 amino acids. In DNA form, the CDR3 reads TGTGCCAGCACCCCCGGTACCCAAGAGACCCAGTACTTC. It yields the protein CASTPGTQETQYF.

This chain uses TRBV7-3 with TRBJ2-3; 7 positions agree with TRBD2. The ends lost 4 bases at V and 10 bases at J; junction bases unmatched: 5. CDR1 and CDR2 (germline): SGHTA, FQGTGA. The CDR3 runs to 12 residues. CDR3: CASSSTSAAQYF. The DNA of the CDR3 is TGTGCCAGCAGCTCCACTAGCGCGGCGCAGTATTTT.

The CDR3 reads CASRGQTGNTIYF. DNA of the CDR3: TGTGCCAGCAGGGGACAGACTGGAAACACCATATATTTT. J is TRBJ1-3 and V is TRBV2, with 7 bases aligning to TRBD1. The trim removed 6 bases at V and 2 bases at J, leaving 1 base unmatched. The V gene's germline CDR1 is SNHLY and CDR2 FYNNEI. CDR3 length: 13 amino acids.

The V gene is TRBV7-6, the J gene TRBJ1-3; TRBD1 matches 7 bases. The CDR3 has 17 residues. With V trimmed by 0 bases and J by 0 bases, 5 bases remained unmatched. Germline-derived CDR1 and CDR2 are SGHVS and FNYEAQ. The CDR3 here is CASSLAGTASSGNTIYF. The CDR3 nucleotides read TGTGCCAGCAGCTTAGCGGGGACAGCCAGCTCTGGAAACACCATATATTTT.

The chain uses TRBV29-1 and TRBJ1-2; 7 bases are shared with TRBD1. Trimming cost V 3 bases and J 8 bases; bases outside gene matches: 15. CDR3 length: 15 residues. Germline V lookup: CDR1 SQVTM, CDR2 ANQGSEA. CDR3 region: CSVEGPGQFEAGYTF. DNA for the CDR3: TGCAGCGTTGAGGGGCCGGGACAGTTCGAAGCCGGCTACACCTTC.

The chain uses TRBV5-1 and TRBJ1-1; 9 bases align to TRBD1. Germline CDR1 reads SGHRS; CDR2 reads YFSETQ. The V gene end was trimmed by 0 bases and the J gene end by 0 bases; junction bases not matched to a gene: 3. The CDR3 consists of 16 residues. The CDR3 loop is CASSLEDRGVNTEAFF. In nucleotides, the CDR3 is TGCGCCAGCAGCTTGGAGGACAGGGGTGTGAACACTGAAGCTTTCTTT.

This clone appeared a single time. The chain uses TRBV20-1 and TRBJ2-7; TRBD1 aligns across 8 bases. This CDR3 contains 13 residues. V lost 3 bases and J lost 1; bases outside the gene matches: 2. Germline CDR1 DFQATT, CDR2 SNEGSKA (reference sequence). Written as DNA, the CDR3 is TGCAGTGCTAGTCAGGGGGCGTCCTACGAGCAGTACGTC. Translated: CSASQGASYEQYV.